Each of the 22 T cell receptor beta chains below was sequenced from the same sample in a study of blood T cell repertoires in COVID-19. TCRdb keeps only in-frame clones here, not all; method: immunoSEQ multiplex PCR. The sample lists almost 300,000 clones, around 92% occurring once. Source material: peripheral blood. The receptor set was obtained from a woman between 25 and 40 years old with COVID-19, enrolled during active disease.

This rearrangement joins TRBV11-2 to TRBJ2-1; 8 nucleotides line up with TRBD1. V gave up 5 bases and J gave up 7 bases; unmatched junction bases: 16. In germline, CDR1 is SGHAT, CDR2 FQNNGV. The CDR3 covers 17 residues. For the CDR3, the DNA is TGTGCCAGCAGCCAAGGGGGTACCCGGGACAGGCAAAATGAGCAGTTCTTC. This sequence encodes CASSQGGTRDRQNEQFF.

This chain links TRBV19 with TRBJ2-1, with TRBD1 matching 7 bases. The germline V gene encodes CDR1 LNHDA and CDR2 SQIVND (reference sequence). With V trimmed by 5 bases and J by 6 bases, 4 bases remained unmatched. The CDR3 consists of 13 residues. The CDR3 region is CASSFGTVNEQFF. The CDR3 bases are TGTGCCAGTAGTTTTGGGACAGTCAATGAGCAGTTCTTC.

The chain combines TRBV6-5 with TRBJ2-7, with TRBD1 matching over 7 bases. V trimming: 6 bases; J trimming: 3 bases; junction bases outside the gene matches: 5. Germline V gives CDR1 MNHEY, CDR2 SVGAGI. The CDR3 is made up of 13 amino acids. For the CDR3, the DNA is TGTGCCAGCAGAGGGACAGACCACTACGAGCAGTACTTC. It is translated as CASRGTDHYEQYF.

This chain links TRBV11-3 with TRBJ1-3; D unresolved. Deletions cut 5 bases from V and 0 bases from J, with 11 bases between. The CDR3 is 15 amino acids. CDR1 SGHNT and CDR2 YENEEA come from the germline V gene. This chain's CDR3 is CASSPGGVSGNTIYF. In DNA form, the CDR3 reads TGTGCCAGCAGCCCTGGTGGAGTCTCTGGAAACACCATATATTTT.

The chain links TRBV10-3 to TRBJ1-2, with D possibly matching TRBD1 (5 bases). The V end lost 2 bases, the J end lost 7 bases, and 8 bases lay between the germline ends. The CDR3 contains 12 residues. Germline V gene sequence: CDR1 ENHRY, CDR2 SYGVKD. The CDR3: CAISEGGVGYTF. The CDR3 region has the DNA TGTGCCATCAGTGAGGGAGGGGTTGGCTACACCTTC.

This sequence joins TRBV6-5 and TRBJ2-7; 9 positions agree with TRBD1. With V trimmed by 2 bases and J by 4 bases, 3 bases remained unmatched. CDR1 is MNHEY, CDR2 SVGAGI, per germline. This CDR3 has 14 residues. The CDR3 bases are TGTGCCAGCAGTTACCCGGGACAGGGTTACGAGCAGTACTTC. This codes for CASSYPGQGYEQYF.

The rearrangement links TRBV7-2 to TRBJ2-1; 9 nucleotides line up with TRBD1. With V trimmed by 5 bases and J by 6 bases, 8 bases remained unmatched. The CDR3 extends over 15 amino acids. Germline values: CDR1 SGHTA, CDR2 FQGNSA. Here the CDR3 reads CASSPSGTGFNEQFF. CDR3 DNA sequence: TGTGCCAGCAGCCCTAGTGGGACAGGGTTCAATGAGCAGTTCTTC.

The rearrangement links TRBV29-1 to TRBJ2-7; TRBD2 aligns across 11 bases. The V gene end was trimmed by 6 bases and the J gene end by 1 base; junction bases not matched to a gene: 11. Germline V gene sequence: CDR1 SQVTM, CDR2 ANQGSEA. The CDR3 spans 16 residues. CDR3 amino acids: CSVVGLAGRTSYEQYF. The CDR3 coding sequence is TGCAGCGTAGTCGGACTAGCGGGCCGAACTTCCTACGAGCAGTACTTC.

The CDR3 DNA sequence: TGTGCCAGCAGAACAGGGAATCAGCCCCAGCATTTT. Translated, it gives CASRTGNQPQHF. The rearrangement uses TRBV6-5 and TRBJ1-5; D possibly corresponds to TRBD1 (6 bases). The germline gives CDR1 MNHEY, CDR2 SVGAGI. Trimming stripped 6 bases from V and 4 bases from J, with 7 bases between. This CDR3 is built from 12 residues.

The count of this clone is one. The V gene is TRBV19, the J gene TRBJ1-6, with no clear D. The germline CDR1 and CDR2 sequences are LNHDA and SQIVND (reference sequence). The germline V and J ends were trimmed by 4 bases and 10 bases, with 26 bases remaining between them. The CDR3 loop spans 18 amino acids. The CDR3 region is CASSTRPGWQARGSPLHF. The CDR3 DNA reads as TGTGCCAGTAGTACACGCCCGGGGTGGCAGGCTCGTGGGTCACCCCTCCACTTT.

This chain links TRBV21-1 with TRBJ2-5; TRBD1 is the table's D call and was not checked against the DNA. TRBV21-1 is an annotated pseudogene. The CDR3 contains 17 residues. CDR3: CASSKEKDRGETGTQYF. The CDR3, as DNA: TGTGCCAGCAGCAAAGAAAAGGACAGGGGAGAAACGGGGACCCAGTACTTC.

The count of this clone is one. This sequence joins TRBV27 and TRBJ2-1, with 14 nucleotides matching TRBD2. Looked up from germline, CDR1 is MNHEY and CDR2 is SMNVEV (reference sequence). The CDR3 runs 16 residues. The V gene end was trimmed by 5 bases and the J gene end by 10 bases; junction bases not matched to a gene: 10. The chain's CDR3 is CASSPLTSGGAVEQFF. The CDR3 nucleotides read TGTGCCAGCAGTCCTCTGACTAGCGGGGGGGCCGTCGAGCAGTTCTTC.

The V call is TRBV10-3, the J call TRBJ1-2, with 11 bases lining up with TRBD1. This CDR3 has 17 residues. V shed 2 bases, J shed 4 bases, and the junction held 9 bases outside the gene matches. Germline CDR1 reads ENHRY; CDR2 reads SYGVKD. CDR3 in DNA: TGTGCCATCAGTGAGATGGACAGGGGGCTATCAGTCTATGGCTACACCTTC. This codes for CAISEMDRGLSVYGYTF.

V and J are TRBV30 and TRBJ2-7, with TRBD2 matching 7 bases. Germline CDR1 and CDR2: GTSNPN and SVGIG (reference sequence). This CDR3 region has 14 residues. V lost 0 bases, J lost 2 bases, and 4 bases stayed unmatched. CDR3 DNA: TGTGCCTGGAGTGTACAGAGCGGGGCCTACGAGCAGTACTTC. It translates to CAWSVQSGAYEQYF.

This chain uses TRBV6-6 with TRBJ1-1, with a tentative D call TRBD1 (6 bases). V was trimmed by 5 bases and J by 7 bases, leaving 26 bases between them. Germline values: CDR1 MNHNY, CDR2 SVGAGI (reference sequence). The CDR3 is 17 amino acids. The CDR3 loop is CASSLNRNRAVVFEAFF. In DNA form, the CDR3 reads TGTGCCAGCAGTCTAAACCGCAACAGGGCCGTGGTGTTTGAAGCTTTCTTT.

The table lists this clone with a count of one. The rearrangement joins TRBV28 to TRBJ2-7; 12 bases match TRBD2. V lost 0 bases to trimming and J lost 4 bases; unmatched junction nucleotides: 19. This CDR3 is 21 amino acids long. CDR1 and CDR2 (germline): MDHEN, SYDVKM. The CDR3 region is CASSLWARQLAGGNSPYEQYF. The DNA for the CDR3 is TGTGCCAGCAGTTTATGGGCCCGCCAACTAGCGGGGGGCAACAGTCCTTACGAGCAGTACTTC.

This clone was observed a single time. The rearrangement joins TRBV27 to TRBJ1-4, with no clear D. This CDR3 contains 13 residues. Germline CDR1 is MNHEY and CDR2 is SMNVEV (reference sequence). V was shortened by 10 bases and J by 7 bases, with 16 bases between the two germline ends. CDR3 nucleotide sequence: TGTGCCACCTCAACAGTAGTCAGTGAAAAACTGTTTTTT. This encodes CATSTVVSEKLFF.

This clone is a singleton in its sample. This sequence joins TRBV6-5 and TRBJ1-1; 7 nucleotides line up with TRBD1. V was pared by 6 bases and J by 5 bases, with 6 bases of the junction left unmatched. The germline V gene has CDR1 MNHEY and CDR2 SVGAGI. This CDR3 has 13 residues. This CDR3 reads CASRDRVWTEAFF. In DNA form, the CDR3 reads TGTGCCAGCAGAGACAGGGTTTGGACTGAAGCTTTCTTT.

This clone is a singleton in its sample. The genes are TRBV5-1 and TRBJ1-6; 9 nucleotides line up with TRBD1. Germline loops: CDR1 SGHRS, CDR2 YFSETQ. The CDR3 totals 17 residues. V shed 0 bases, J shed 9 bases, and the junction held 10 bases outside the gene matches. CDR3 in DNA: TGCGCCAGCAGCTTGGTTCCACAGGGGGCCGCCGGTTCACCCCTCCACTTT. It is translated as CASSLVPQGAAGSPLHF.

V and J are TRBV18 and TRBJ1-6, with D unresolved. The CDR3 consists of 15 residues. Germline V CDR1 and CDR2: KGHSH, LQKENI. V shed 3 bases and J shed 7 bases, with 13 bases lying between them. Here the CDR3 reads CASSPDRGTNSPLHF. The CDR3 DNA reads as TGTGCCAGCTCACCCGACCGCGGAACGAATTCACCCCTCCACTTT.

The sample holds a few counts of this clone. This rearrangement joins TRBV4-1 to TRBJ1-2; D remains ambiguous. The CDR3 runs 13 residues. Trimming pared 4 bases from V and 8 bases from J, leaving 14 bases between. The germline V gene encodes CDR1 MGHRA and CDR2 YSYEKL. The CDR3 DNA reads TGCGCCAGCAGCCCCCGGGGTGCGGGAGGCTACACCTTC. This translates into CASSPRGAGGYTF.

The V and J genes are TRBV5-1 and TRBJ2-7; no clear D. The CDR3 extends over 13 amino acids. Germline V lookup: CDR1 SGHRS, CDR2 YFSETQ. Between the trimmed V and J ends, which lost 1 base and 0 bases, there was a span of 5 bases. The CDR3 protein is CASSLPNSYEQYF. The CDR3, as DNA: TGCGCCAGCAGCTTGCCCAACTCCTACGAGCAGTACTTC.